The entry below describes one T cell receptor (beta chain). Its antigen remains unidentified. Germline trimming cut 11 bases from V and 0 bases from J; bases unmatched to any gene: 2. This CDR3 is built from 12 residues. Per the germline V gene, CDR1 is SNHLY and CDR2 is FYNNEI. 13 Jbeta primers and 60 Vbeta primers were used for the PCR. The assay was immunoSEQ multiplex PCR, and TCRdb's table has in-frame clones only and misses some. The sample has more than 140,000 clones, around 80% seen once. The data stem from a study of cytomegalovirus exposure and HLA in healthy donors. Study-wide results and caveats: Later on, analysis showed that most CMV-associated TCR beta chains appeared to be HLA-restricted. Researchers reported in a later analysis that a missense DCLRE1C variant was tied to TCR beta V- and J-gene trimming.

The rearrangement joins TRBV2 to TRBJ1-1, with 8 nucleotides matching TRBD1. The sequence was collected from a man aged 25 to 40 in good health and CMV-seropositive. Input material: PBMCs. This chain's CDR3 is CAAGGMNTEAFF. In nucleotides, the CDR3 is TGTGCCGCAGGGGGCATGAACACTGAAGCTTTCTTT.